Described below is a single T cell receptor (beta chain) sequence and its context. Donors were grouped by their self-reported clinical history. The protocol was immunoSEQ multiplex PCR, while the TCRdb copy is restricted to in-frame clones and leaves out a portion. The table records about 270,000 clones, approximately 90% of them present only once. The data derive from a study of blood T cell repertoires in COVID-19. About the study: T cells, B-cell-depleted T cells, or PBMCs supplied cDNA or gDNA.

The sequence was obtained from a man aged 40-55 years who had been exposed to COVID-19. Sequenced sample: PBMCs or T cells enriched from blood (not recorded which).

The CDR3 sequence: CAWSSGGGTEAFF. For the CDR3, the DNA is TGTGCCTGGAGTTCCGGGGGTGGGACTGAAGCTTTCTTT. This rearrangement joins TRBV30 to TRBJ1-1; D is possibly TRBD1 (5 bases). The CDR3 runs 13 residues. Trimming shortened V by 2 bases and J by 5 bases, and 12 bases separated the two germline ends. Germline-derived CDR1 and CDR2 are GTSNPN and SVGIG (reference sequence).